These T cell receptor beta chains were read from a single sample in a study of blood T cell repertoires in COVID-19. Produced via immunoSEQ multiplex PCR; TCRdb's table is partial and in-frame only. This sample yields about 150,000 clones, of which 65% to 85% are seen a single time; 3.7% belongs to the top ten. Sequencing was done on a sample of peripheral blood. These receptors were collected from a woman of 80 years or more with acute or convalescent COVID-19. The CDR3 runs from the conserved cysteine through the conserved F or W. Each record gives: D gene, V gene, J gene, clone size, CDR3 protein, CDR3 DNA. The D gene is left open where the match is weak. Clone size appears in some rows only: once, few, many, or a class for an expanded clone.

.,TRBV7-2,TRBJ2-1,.,CASSSARGAYNEQFF,TGTGCCAGCAGCTCTGCCAGGGGGGCCTACAATGAGCAGTTCTTC
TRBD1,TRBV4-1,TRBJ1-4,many,CASSQAGTGDEKLFF,TGCGCCAGCAGCCAGGCCGGGACAGGGGATGAAAAACTGTTTTTT
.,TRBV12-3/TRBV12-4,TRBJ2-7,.,CASTEASSYEQYF,TGTGCCAGCACCGAGGCGAGCTCCTACGAGCAGTACTTC
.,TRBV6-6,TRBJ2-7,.,CASSPLEQGSYEQYF,TGTGCCAGCAGTCCTCTGGAACAGGGATCCTACGAGCAGTACTTC
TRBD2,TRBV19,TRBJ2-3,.,CASMTSVDTQYF,TGTGCCAGTATGACTAGCGTGGATACGCAGTATTTT
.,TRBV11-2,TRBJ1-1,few,CASSLSGNTEAFF,TGTGCCAGCAGCCTATCAGGGAACACTGAAGCTTTCTTT
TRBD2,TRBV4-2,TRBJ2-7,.,CASSQDLGGRAYEQYF,TGTGCCAGCAGCCAAGATTTGGGCGGGAGGGCTTACGAGCAGTACTTC
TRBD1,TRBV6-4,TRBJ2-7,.,CASNYSGGEQYF,TGTGCCAGCAATTACTCAGGGGGCGAGCAGTACTTC
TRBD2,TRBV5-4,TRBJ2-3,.,CASSRGGTASSTDTQYF,TGTGCCAGCAGCCGCGGGGGAACAGCCTCAAGCACAGATACGCAGTATTTT
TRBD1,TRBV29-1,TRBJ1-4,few,CSVRGGPNEKLFF,TGCAGCGTTAGAGGGGGCCCTAATGAAAAACTGTTTTTT
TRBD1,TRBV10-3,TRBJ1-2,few,CAINRDSDGYTF,TGTGCCATAAATAGGGACAGCGATGGCTACACCTTC
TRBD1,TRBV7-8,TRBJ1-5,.,CASSLRGRSLDQPQHF,TGTGCCAGCAGCTTAAGGGGGCGTTCTCTAGATCAGCCCCAGCATTTT
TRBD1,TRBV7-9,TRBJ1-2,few,CASSLMGQARDGYTF,TGTGCCAGCAGCTTGATGGGACAGGCAAGGGATGGCTACACCTTC
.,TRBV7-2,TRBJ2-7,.,CASSLAPQGEYEQYF,TGTGCCAGCAGCTTAGCGCCTCAGGGCGAGTACGAGCAGTACTTC
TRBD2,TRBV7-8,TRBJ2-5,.,CASSPRGRGGRETQYF,TGTGCCAGCAGCCCCCGGGGGCGGGGGGGCCGGGAGACCCAGTACTTC
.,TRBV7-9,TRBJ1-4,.,CASSLVYGTLATNEKLFF,TGTGCCAGCAGCCTAGTTTACGGGACTCTAGCAACTAATGAAAAACTGTTTTTT
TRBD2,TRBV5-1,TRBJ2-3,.,CASSSSGGRRRTQYF,TGCGCCAGCAGCTCTAGCGGGGGGCGGCGTCGCACGCAGTATTTT
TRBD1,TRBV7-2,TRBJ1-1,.,CASKERQGAVWTEAFF,TGTGCCAGCAAAGAAAGACAGGGGGCGGTTTGGACTGAAGCTTTCTTT
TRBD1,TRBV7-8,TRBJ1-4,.,CASSLDRSNEKLFF,TGTGCCAGCAGCCTGGACAGGTCTAATGAAAAACTGTTTTTT
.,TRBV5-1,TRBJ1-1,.,CASSLAEMNTEAFF,TGCGCCAGCAGCTTGGCCGAGATGAACACTGAAGCTTTCTTT
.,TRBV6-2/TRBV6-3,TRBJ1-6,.,CASSKPPGRDNSPLHF,TGTGCCAGCAGCAAACCACCAGGGAGGGATAATTCACCCCTCCACTTT
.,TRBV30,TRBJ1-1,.,CAWSRAGNTEAFF,TGTGCCTGGAGTCGCGCTGGGAACACTGAAGCTTTCTTT
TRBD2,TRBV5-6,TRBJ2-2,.,CASSPYPGTSGTTRGELFF,TGTGCCAGCAGCCCATACCCTGGGACTAGCGGAACCACGAGAGGGGAGCTGTTTTTT
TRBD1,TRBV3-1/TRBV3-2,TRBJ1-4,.,CASSQSWQQGGRSEKLFF,TGTGCCAGCAGCCAAAGTTGGCAACAGGGGGGGAGGAGTGAAAAACTGTTTTTT
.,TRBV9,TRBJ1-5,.,CASSVRGDNQPQHF,TGTGCCAGCAGCGTGCGGGGGGACAATCAGCCCCAGCATTTT
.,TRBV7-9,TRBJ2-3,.,CASSLAGASTDTQYF,TGTGCCAGCAGCTTAGCGGGGGCTAGCACAGATACGCAGTATTTT
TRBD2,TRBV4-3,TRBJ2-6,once,CASSQTSGSGANVLTF,TGCGCCAGCAGCCAGACTAGCGGCTCTGGGGCCAACGTCCTGACTTTC
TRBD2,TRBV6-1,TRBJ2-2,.,CASSVPAGLAGGPNTGELFF,TGTGCCAGCAGTGTTCCGGCGGGACTAGCGGGGGGGCCTAACACCGGGGAGCTGTTTTTT
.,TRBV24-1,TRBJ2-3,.,CATSDSSSTRYGPDTQYF,TGTGCCACCAGTGATTCTTCTTCGACTAGATACGGACCAGATACGCAGTATTTT
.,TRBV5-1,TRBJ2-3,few,CASSLEVGLGTDTQYF,TGCGCCAGCAGCTTGGAGGTGGGCCTCGGCACAGATACGCAGTATTTT
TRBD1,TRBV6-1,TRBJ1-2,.,CASSERSQGVLKGYTF,TGTGCCAGCAGTGAAAGGTCGCAGGGGGTATTAAAGGGCTACACCTTC
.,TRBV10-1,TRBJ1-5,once,CASSVGDTGNQPQHF,TGCGCCAGCAGTGTAGGGGACACAGGGAATCAGCCCCAGCATTTT
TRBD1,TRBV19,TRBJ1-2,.,CASSRGQGTYGYTF,TGTGCCAGTAGTAGGGGACAGGGGACCTATGGCTACACCTTC
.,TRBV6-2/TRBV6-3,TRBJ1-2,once,CASSYSSAGNFNYGYTF,TGTGCCAGCAGTTACTCGTCAGCCGGGAACTTCAACTATGGCTACACCTTC
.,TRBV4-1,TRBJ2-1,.,CASSQGWGASYNEQFF,TGCGCCAGCAGCCAAGGATGGGGCGCCTCCTACAATGAGCAGTTCTTC
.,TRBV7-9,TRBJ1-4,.,CASSPGGGSNEKLFF,TGTGCCAGCAGCCCCGGGGGGGGTTCTAATGAAAAACTGTTTTTT
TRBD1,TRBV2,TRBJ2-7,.,CASSGTGLEEQYF,TGTGCCAGCAGCGGGACAGGGTTGGAGGAGCAGTACTTC
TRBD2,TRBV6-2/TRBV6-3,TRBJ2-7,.,CASSRSGKNDYEQYF,TGTGCCAGCAGTCGTAGCGGGAAAAATGACTACGAGCAGTACTTC
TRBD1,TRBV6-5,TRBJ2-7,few,CASSYSDRNDYEQYF,TGTGCCAGCAGTTACTCGGACAGGAATGACTACGAGCAGTACTTC
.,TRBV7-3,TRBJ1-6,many,CASSFKRDSPLHF,TGTGCCAGCAGCTTTAAGAGGGATTCACCCCTCCACTTT
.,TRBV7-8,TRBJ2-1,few,CASSSTGTQTYNEQFF,TGTGCCAGCAGCTCCACCGGGACACAAACCTACAATGAGCAGTTCTTC
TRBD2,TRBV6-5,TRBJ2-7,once,CASSYSTSAYEQYF,TGTGCCAGCAGTTACTCGACTAGCGCCTACGAGCAGTACTTC
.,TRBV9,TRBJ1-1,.,CASSVDFGGKGTEAFF,TGTGCCAGCAGCGTAGATTTTGGAGGGAAGGGGACTGAAGCTTTCTTT
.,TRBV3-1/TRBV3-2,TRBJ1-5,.,CASSQVPGVYQPQHF,TGTGCCAGCAGCCAAGTTCCGGGGGTTTATCAGCCCCAGCATTTT
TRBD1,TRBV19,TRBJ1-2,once,CASSIRQGAHGYTF,TGTGCCAGTAGTATACGGCAGGGGGCTCATGGCTACACCTTC
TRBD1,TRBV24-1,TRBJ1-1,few,CATQGQGYTEAFF,TGTGCCACCCAGGGACAGGGGTACACTGAAGCTTTCTTT